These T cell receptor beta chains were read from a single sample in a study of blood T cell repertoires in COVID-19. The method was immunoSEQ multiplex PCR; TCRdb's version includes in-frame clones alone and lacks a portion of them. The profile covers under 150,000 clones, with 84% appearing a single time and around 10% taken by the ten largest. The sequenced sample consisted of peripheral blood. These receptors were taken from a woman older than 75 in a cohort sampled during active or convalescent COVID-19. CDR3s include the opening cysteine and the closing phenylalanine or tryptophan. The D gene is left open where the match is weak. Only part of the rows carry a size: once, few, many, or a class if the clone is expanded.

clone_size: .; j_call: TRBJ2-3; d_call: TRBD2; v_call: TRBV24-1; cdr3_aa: CATSDRSGTTRDTQYF; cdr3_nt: TGTGCCACCAGTGACAGATCCGGGACTACACGAGATACGCAGTATTTT
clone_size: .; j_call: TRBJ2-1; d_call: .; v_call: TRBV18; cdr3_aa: CASSPNNEQFF; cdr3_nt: TGTGCCAGCTCACCTAACAATGAGCAGTTCTTC
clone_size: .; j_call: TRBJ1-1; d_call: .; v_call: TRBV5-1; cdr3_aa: CASSHNLGVEAFF; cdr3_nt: TGCGCCAGCAGCCATAACCTCGGGGTCGAAGCTTTCTTT
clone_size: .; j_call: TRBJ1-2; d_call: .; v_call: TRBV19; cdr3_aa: CASNVGATYGYTF; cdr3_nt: TGTGCCAGTAATGTAGGGGCAACCTATGGCTACACCTTC
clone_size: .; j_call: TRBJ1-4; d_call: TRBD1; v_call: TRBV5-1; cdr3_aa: CASSLDRGHEKLFF; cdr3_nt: TGCGCCAGCAGCTTGGACAGGGGGCATGAAAAACTGTTTTTT
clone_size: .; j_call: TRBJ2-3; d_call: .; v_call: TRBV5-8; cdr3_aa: CASSLLSGILTDTQYF; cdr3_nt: TGTGCCAGCAGCTTGTTGTCAGGGATCCTGACAGATACGCAGTATTTT
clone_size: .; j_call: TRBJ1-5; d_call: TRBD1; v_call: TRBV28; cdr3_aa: CASSLGQGRLQPQHF; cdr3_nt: TGTGCCAGCAGCCTGGGACAGGGGAGGTTACAGCCCCAGCATTTT
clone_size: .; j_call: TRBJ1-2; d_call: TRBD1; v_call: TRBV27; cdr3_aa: CASSFYGTGGGYTF; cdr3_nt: TGTGCCAGCAGTTTTTACGGGACAGGGGGAGGCTACACCTTC
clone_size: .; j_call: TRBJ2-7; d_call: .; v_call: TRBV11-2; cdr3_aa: CASSLQGSYEQYF; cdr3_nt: TGTGCCAGCAGCTTACAGGGTTCCTACGAGCAGTACTTC
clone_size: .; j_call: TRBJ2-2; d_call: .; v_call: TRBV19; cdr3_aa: CASTGRENTGELFF; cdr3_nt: TGTGCCAGTACCGGCCGGGAGAACACCGGGGAGCTGTTTTTT
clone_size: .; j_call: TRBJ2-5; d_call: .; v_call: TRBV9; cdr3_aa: CASSVGLVAGRETQYF; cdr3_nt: TGTGCCAGCAGCGTAGGGTTAGTAGCAGGGCGGGAGACCCAGTACTTC
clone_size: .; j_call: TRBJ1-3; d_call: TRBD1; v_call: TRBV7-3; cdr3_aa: CASSSGQGNTIYF; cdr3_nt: TGTGCCAGCAGCTCGGGACAGGGAAACACCATATATTTT
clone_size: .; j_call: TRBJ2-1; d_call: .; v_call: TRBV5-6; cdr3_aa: CASSLKKIRVYNEQFF; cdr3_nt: TGTGCCAGCAGCTTGAAAAAGATTCGGGTATACAATGAGCAGTTCTTC
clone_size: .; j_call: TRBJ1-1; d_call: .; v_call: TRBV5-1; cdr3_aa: CASSDRSEWTEAFF; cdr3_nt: TGCGCCAGCAGCGACAGGTCCGAGTGGACTGAAGCTTTCTTT
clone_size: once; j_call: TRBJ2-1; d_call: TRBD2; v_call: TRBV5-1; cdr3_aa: CASSPGLDISNEQFF; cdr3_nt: TGCGCCAGCAGCCCGGGACTAGATATCAGCAATGAGCAGTTCTTC
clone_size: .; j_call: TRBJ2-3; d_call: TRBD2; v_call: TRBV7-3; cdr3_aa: CASSPGGDTQYF; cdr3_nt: TGTGCCAGCAGCCCCGGGGGGGATACGCAGTATTTT
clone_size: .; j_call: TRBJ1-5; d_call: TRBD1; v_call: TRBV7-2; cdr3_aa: CASSLTTGANNQPQHF; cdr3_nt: TGTGCCAGCAGCTTAACGACAGGGGCGAACAATCAGCCCCAGCATTTT
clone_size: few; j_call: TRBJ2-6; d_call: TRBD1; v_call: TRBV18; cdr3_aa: CASSRTGGTGANVLTF; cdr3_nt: TGTGCCAGCTCCAGGACAGGGGGGACTGGGGCCAACGTCCTGACTTTC
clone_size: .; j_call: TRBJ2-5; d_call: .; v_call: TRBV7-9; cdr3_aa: CASSSIDETQYF; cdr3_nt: TGTGCCAGCAGCTCTATTGATGAGACCCAGTACTTC
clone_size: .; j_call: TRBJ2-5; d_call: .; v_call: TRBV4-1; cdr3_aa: CASSQDVYLGLQETQYF; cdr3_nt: TGCGCCAGCAGCCAAGATGTTTATCTAGGTCTGCAAGAGACCCAGTACTTC
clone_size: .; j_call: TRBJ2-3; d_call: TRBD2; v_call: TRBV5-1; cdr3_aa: CASSPSGGDTDTQYF; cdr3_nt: TGCGCCAGCAGCCCTAGCGGGGGGGACACAGATACGCAGTATTTT
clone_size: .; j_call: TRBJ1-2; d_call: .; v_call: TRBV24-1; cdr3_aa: CATSDQDSPSSAYGYTF; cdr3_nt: TGTGCCACCAGTGATCAGGACAGTCCCTCTAGTGCCTATGGCTACACCTTC
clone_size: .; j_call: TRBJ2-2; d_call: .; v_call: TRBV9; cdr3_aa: CASSPRARDTMGGLFF; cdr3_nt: TGTGCCAGCAGCCCCCGCGCAAGAGACACGATGGGGGGGCTGTTTTTT
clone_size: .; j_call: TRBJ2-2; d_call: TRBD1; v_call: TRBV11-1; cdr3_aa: CASSSQGGTGELFF; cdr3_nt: TGTGCCAGCAGCTCACAGGGGGGCACCGGGGAGCTGTTTTTT
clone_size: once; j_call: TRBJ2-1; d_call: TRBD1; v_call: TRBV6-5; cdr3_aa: CASSSRDRIYNEQFF; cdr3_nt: TGTGCCAGCAGTTCCCGGGACAGAATTTACAATGAGCAGTTCTTC
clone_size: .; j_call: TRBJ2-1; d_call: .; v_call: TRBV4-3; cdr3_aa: CASSRGRTNEQFF; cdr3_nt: TGCGCCAGCAGCCGCGGACGGACAAATGAGCAGTTCTTC
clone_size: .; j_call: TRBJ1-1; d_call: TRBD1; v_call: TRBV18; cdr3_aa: CASRRTGGWNTEAFF; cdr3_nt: TGTGCCAGCCGACGCACAGGGGGCTGGAACACTGAAGCTTTCTTT
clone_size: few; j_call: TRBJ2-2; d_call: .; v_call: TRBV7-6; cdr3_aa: CASGPDPNTGELFF; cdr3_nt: TGTGCCAGTGGGCCAGACCCGAACACCGGGGAGCTGTTTTTT
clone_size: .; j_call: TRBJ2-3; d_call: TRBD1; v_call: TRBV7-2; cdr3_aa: CASSTDRGTDTQYF; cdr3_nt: TGTGCCAGCAGCACGGACAGGGGCACAGATACGCAGTATTTT
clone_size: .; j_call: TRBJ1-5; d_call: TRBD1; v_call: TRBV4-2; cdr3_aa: CASSQDHGQGGQPQHF; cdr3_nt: TGTGCCAGCAGCCAAGATCATGGACAGGGGGGTCAGCCCCAGCATTTT
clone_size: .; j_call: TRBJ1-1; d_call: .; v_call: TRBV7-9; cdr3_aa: CASSLGSGVVNTEAFF; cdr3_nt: TGTGCCAGCAGCTTAGGTAGCGGGGTTGTGAACACTGAAGCTTTCTTT
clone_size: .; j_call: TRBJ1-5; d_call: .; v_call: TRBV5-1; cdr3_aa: CASSLGGIDQPQHF; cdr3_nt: TGCGCCAGCAGCTTGGGAGGGATAGATCAGCCCCAGCATTTT